This T cell receptor beta chain is from a study of shared clonotypes between healthy human individuals (dated by TCRdb to the early 2020s). With respect to the entire study: A couple of women and three men aged 18 to 49 years were included in the cohort. Each donor's leukapheresis produced roughly between about 0.85 and 10 billion PBMCs. Per donor, three plates each were used for CD4 naive and CD4 memory, two for CD8 naive, and one for CD8 memory. To increase sequencing depth and limit assay-specific biases, different laboratories used diverse techniques to prepare libraries and sequence TCR repertoires. To estimate repertoire size and how much clonotype sharing occurs between individuals, the study deeply sequenced the blood TCR repertoires of 4 to 6 healthy adults. Overall study results and their limits: Sampling was restricted to blood, and TCR repertoires in tissue are likely to differ from TCR repertoires in blood. Pairwise subsampling led to the expectation that sequencing depth would affect the degree of clonotype sharing among donors. When several donors were compared, the shared fraction of clonotypes was 5% to 6.5% for naive CD4, roughly 3.3% for naive CD8, roughly 2.5% for memory CD4, and 0.35% to 0.5% for memory CD8. Higher generation probabilities were observed for clonotypes shared by all four sorted-subset donors than for non-shared clonotypes. Even with the large sequencing depth, rarefaction of the sorted-subset datasets indicated that sequencing was incomplete. The small number of donors limited the genetic and exposure-history diversity represented. Naive subsets generally had larger estimated clonotype richness than memory subsets did.

Using the deep immunoSEQ assay, multiplex PCR amplified TCR CDR3 regions from genomic DNA. Extracted genomic DNA from each cell subset was spread evenly across all wells of several immunoSEQ 96-well plates, with each plate serving as a replicate. Each replicate PCR for sorted subsets received roughly 0.2 ug genomic DNA, equal to about 30,000 T cell genomes. Purified libraries were quantified with a Qubit 3.0 fluorometer, sized on a Bioanalyzer 2100, and re-quantified with the KAPA Library Quantification kit. Every immunoSEQ 96-well plate was sequenced on a dedicated single-read 150-cycle Illumina NextSeq 550 flow cell. As for the authors' bioinformatics: Because the immunoSEQ output held only junctional sequences and lacked quality scores, the filtering could not match the filtering applied to full-length reads. To assign V/J genes and CDR3, sequences were annotated against IMGT germline references using PyIR, a Python wrapper for IgBLAST v1.9. Reads with weak V/J assignments (E-value above 1e-6), missing CDR3, stop codons, out-of-frame junctions, or ambiguous translated residues were removed. V3J clonotypes were defined as sequences sharing the same inferred V gene, J gene, and CDR3 amino acid sequence. To compute the percentage overlap between repertoires, the number of shared unique clonotypes was divided by the size of the smaller repertoire. Repertoire richness was assessed with RTK rarefaction, the Chao1 estimator, and Recon v2.1 estimates of unobserved clonotypes. OLGA was used to compute generation probabilities for all TCRbeta clonotypes that the gDNA method yielded from a handful of donors. The table was pulled from immuneACCESS by TCRdb, which kept in-frame rearrangements only. Such tables lose some clones; where checked, under half of the loss comes from unresolved V genes, and the rest has no known cause. The V and J calls and the clone size are those of that table, but D and trimming were determined from the DNA. Across this sample there are 150,000 to 200,000 clones, with over 85% seen only once. In total, the top ten clones hold more than 0.065% of the sample.

On this clone itself: The clone's antigen remains unknown. Qualities for individual bases were not recorded, and no much larger clone is one base off.

The germline V gene encodes CDR1 SGHAT and CDR2 FQNNGV. The junction shows trimming of 5 bases on V and 0 bases on J, plus 14 bases between the germline ends. The CDR3 numbers 16 residues from cysteine through phenylalanine. Only the CDR3 part of the read is kept: 48 bases, read in frame from the first base. Donors were healthy HIV-negative adults with no recently reported acute infections or vaccinations. Only Caucasian adults living in Nashville, Tennessee, USA were represented among the donors. Magnetic negative selection was used to enrich CD4+ T cells, after which naive cells were positively selected on CD45RA and the negative fraction became the memory subset. Blood was obtained by leukapheresis, after which PBMCs were separated by Ficoll-Histopaque density gradient centrifugation and cryopreserved in liquid nitrogen vapor phase. Purity and quantity of every magnetically sorted T cell population were checked by analytical flow cytometry. From each sorted fraction, genomic DNA was isolated and quantified by UV absorbance on a Nanodrop 2000c.

Sample: naive CD4+ T cells sorted from blood. The cell subset or site tag for this specimen amounts to: CD45RA+ positively selected. The chain joins TRBV11-2 to TRBJ1-3; no D segment can be confidently identified. The receptor was derived from a woman aged 25 to 39 in good health. The sequenced DNA is TGTGCCAGCAGCCCCCAACTGGGCAACTCTGGAAACACCATATATTTT. Its translation is CASSPQLGNSGNTIYF.